These 8 T cell receptor beta chains were sequenced from one sample in a study of T cell repertoires in cytomegalovirus infection. TCRdb recomputed calls from the reads with MiXCR, one row per CDR3 protein. The table has about 310,000 distinct CDR3 sequences, about 25% seen once. Their target antigens are unknown. The sample here was cultured PBMCs, taken from culture after CMV antigen stimulation. These TCRs come from a human donor in good health (CMV status not recorded). Some clones in this sample may be carry-over from other donors' samples.

The chain couples TRBV7-2 to TRBJ2-4; D might be TRBD2 (5 bases). The V and J ends lost 0 bases and 12 bases respectively, with 15 bases between them. Germline assignment: CDR1 SGHTA and CDR2 FQGNSA. The CDR3 consists of 14 residues. This CDR3 reads CASSLAPREFTQYF. DNA for the CDR3: TGTGCCAGCAGCTTAGCGCCCCGGGAATTCACTCAGTACTTC.

The chain employs TRBV7-9 and TRBJ1-5, with D unresolved. Germline V gene data show CDR1 as SEHNR and CDR2 as FQNEAQ (reference sequence). Trimming cost V 4 bases and J 1 base, with 11 bases left between them. This CDR3 has 15 amino acids. CDR3 sequence: CASSSGVGSNQPQHF. The CDR3 bases are TGTGCCAGCAGCTCGGGAGTGGGGAGCAATCAGCCCCAGCATTTT. Drawing the rest from reference TRBV7-9 and TRBJ1-5, the complete variable domain is DTGVSQNPRHKITKRGQNVTFRCDPISEHNRLYWYRQTLGQGPEFLTYFQNEAQLEKSRLLSDRFSAERPKGSFSTLEIQRTEQGDSAMYLCASSSGVGSNQPQHFGDGTRLSIL.

The sample holds a few counts of this clonotype. This chain connects TRBV7-9 to TRBJ2-5, with D hard to call. This CDR3 comprises 15 residues. The germline V and J ends were trimmed by 1 base and 2 bases, with 11 bases remaining between them. From germline, CDR1 is SEHNR and CDR2 FQNEAQ (reference sequence). The DNA for the CDR3 is TGTGCCAGCAGCTTAGAGCTGAGATCTCAAGAGACCCAGTACTTC. It yields the protein CASSLELRSQETQYF. The full variable domain, rest sourced from reference TRBV7-9 and TRBJ2-5, is DTGVSQNPRHKITKRGQNVTFRCDPISEHNRLYWYRQTLGQGPEFLTYFQNEAQLEKSRLLSDRFSAERPKGSFSTLEIQRTEQGDSAMYLCASSLELRSQETQYFGPGTRLLVL.

V usage is TRBV6-5 and J usage is TRBJ2-7, with D perhaps matching TRBD1 or TRBD2 (5 bases each). The CDR3 runs 16 residues. Between the trimmed V and J ends, which lost 2 bases and 0 bases, there was a span of 14 bases. Germline V gene lookup returns CDR1 MNHEY and CDR2 SVGAGI. Here the CDR3 reads CASSYLTTGLSYEQYF. For the CDR3, the DNA is TGTGCCAGCAGTTACCTAACAACAGGACTCTCCTACGAGCAGTACTTC.

Only a few counts were recorded for this clonotype. V usage is TRBV12-5 and J usage is TRBJ2-5, with 9 nucleotides matching TRBD2. Germline V lookup: CDR1 LGHNT, CDR2 FRNRAP. This CDR3 is built from 14 residues. V was clipped by 3 bases and J by 2 bases; unmatched bases: 1. The CDR3 DNA reads TGTGCTAGTGGTTTAGCGGGAGGACAAGAGACCCAGTACTTC. As protein: CASGLAGGQETQYF.

The V and J genes are TRBV19 and TRBJ2-5, with 8 positions matching TRBD1. Germline V gene data show CDR1 as LNHDA and CDR2 as SQIVND (reference sequence). This CDR3 contains 15 residues. Trimming at V came to 6 bases and at J to 1 base, leaving 7 bases not matched to a gene. CDR3 sequence: CASRGGQAVQETQYF. In nucleotides, the CDR3 is TGTGCCAGTAGAGGGGGACAGGCGGTCCAAGAGACCCAGTACTTC.

For the CDR3, the DNA is TGCGCCAGCAGCCAGGACAGTTCGGGCACCATATATTTT. Translated: CASSQDSSGTIYF. The chain is built from TRBV4-1 and TRBJ1-3; D is possibly TRBD1 (6 bases). CDR3 length equals 13 residues. Germline assignment: CDR1 MGHRA and CDR2 YSYEKL. Trimming pared 3 bases from V and 9 bases from J, leaving 12 bases between.

This chain joins TRBV12-3 or TRBV12-4 and TRBJ2-7; the D call may be TRBD1 or TRBD2 (5 bases each). This CDR3 region has 13 residues. Trimming cost V 6 bases and J 0 bases, with 9 bases left between them. The CDR3 region is CASSRDLSYEQYF. For the CDR3, the DNA is TGTGCCAGCAGCAGGGACCTCTCCTACGAGCAGTACTTC.